One sample yielded the 26 T cell receptor beta chains listed below, sequenced in a study of blood T cell repertoires in COVID-19. The method was immunoSEQ multiplex PCR; TCRdb's version includes in-frame clones alone and lacks a portion of them. Of roughly 110,000 clones listed, 70% to 90% are singletons. Source material: peripheral blood. These receptors all come from a man in his forties with acute or convalescent COVID-19.

The genes are TRBV5-4 and TRBJ2-7; D gene unclear. Germline CDR1 SGHNT, CDR2 YYREEE (reference sequence). CDR3 length equals 13 residues. V lost 0 bases, J lost 2 bases, and 6 bases lay in between. In DNA, the CDR3 is TGTGCCAGCAGCTTGGGCGGAACCTACGAGCAGTACTTC. Amino acids: CASSLGGTYEQYF.

J is TRBJ2-5 and V is TRBV5-5; 8 bases are a match to TRBD2. The CDR3 is 16 residues long. In germline, CDR1 is SGHKS, CDR2 YYEKEE (reference sequence). The junction had 9 bases not matched to a gene; V was cut back by 0 bases and J by 5 bases. The CDR3 region is CASSLVYAGGRETQYF. CDR3 coding DNA: TGTGCCAGCAGCTTGGTTTACGCGGGAGGACGGGAGACCCAGTACTTC.

This chain links TRBV7-6 with TRBJ2-7; 8 positions agree with TRBD1. CDR1 and CDR2 from the germline V gene are SGHVS and FNYEAQ. Unmatched junction bases numbered 4, after V lost 1 base and J lost 2 bases. The CDR3 covers 15 residues. CDR3 nucleotides: TGTGCCAGCAGCTTAGAAACAGGGGGACCCTACGAGCAGTACTTC. Residues: CASSLETGGPYEQYF.

V gene TRBV7-6 combines with J gene TRBJ2-1; 10 bases match TRBD1. V lost 4 bases to trimming and J lost 6 bases; unmatched junction nucleotides: 9. The CDR3 consists of 16 residues. Looked up from germline, CDR1 is SGHVS and CDR2 is FNYEAQ. CDR3 DNA sequence: TGTGCCAGCAGCTCCTCAACCGGGACAGGGGCCAATGAGCAGTTCTTC. Translating gives CASSSSTGTGANEQFF.

The chain has TRBV28 and TRBJ1-1; TRBD1 might be the D (5 bases). The CDR3 is 13 residues long. With 5 bases removed from V and 6 bases from J, the gap between germline ends came to 13 bases. Germline assignment: CDR1 MDHEN and CDR2 SYDVKM. The CDR3 nucleotides read TGTGCCAGCAGTATCCTGGGGGGACCTGAAGCTTTCTTT. Encoded protein: CASSILGGPEAFF.

The sample holds a few counts of this clone. The rearrangement joins TRBV4-1 to TRBJ1-1; D unclear. The CDR3 runs 15 residues. Trimming shortened V by 3 bases and J by 3 bases, and 14 bases separated the two germline ends. Germline assignment: CDR1 MGHRA and CDR2 YSYEKL. CDR3 amino acids: CASSHPSSMDTEAFF. The CDR3 bases are TGCGCCAGCAGCCATCCGTCCTCTATGGACACTGAAGCTTTCTTT.

The chain employs TRBV4-1 and TRBJ2-6; tentatively, D is TRBD1 (5 bases). V gave up 4 bases and J gave up 4 bases, with 11 bases separating them. The CDR3 loop spans 15 amino acids. CDR1 and CDR2 (germline): MGHRA, YSYEKL. In DNA form, the CDR3 reads TGCGCCAGCAGCCCTGACAGCCTCGGGGCCAACGTCCTGACTTTC. It specifies CASSPDSLGANVLTF.

The chain carries TRBV2 and TRBJ2-3, with 7 bases matching TRBD2. The CDR3 consists of 14 residues. The J segment lost 5 bases and the V segment lost 2 bases, leaving 4 bases of the junction unmatched. Per germline, CDR1 SNHLY and CDR2 FYNNEI. In nucleotides, the CDR3 is TGTGCCAGCAGTGAACTTTGGGGGGGAGATACGCAGTATTTT. Translated, it gives CASSELWGGDTQYF.

The rearrangement joins TRBV5-6 to TRBJ1-5; 10 bases are shared with TRBD1. With 0 bases clipped from V and 8 bases from J, the junction kept 5 bases outside the gene matches. Germline V lookup: CDR1 SGHDT, CDR2 YYEEEE. The length of the CDR3 is 15 residues. Here the CDR3 DNA reads TGTGCCAGCAGCTTGGTTCGGGACAGGGGCAAGCCCCAGCATTTT. Amino acids: CASSLVRDRGKPQHF. Looking up the rest from reference TRBV5-6 and TRBJ1-5 gives the full variable domain: DAGVTQSPTHLIKTRGQQVTLRCSPKSGHDTVSWYQQALGQGPQFIFQYYEEEERQRGNFPDRFSGHQFPNYSSELNVNALLLGDSALYLCASSLVRDRGKPQHFGDGTRLSIL.

The V call is TRBV5-1, the J call TRBJ2-5; D might be TRBD1 (6 bases). This CDR3 is built from 14 residues. Between the trimmed V and J ends, which lost 2 bases and 4 bases, there was a span of 12 bases. Germline CDR1 and CDR2: SGHRS and YFSETQ. The CDR3 sequence is CASSFTGILETQYF. The CDR3 coding sequence is TGCGCCAGCAGCTTCACAGGGATATTAGAGACCCAGTACTTC. The whole variable domain, filled in from reference TRBV5-1 and TRBJ2-5, reads KAGVTQTPRYLIKTRGQQVTLSCSPISGHRSVSWYQQTPGQGLQFLFEYFSETQRNKGNFPGRFSGRQFSNSRSEMNVSTLELGDSALYLCASSFTGILETQYFGPGTRLLVL.

The chain couples TRBV7-8 to TRBJ1-5, with TRBD1 matching 7 bases. The CDR3 has 15 amino acids. The V gene's germline CDR1 is SGHVS and CDR2 FQNEAQ. Trimming at V came to 2 bases and at J to 4 bases, leaving 5 bases not matched to a gene. CDR3 residues: CASSLRGTENQPQHF. The CDR3 bases are TGTGCCAGCAGCTTAAGGGGGACAGAGAATCAGCCCCAGCATTTT.

The chain is built from TRBV9 and TRBJ1-3; D may be TRBD1 (6 bases). Per the germline V gene, CDR1 is SGDLS and CDR2 is YYNGEE. The CDR3 runs to 13 residues. Trimming left V 6 bases short and J 4 bases short, with 11 bases between. The CDR3 sequence is CASTGDRGNTIYF. CDR3 sequence (DNA): TGTGCCAGCACAGGGGATCGAGGAAACACCATATATTTT.

The chain joins TRBV6-2 or TRBV6-3 to TRBJ2-3; 9 nucleotides agree with TRBD2. J gave up 3 bases and V 2 bases, and 6 bases lay outside the gene matches. Per germline, CDR1 MNHEY and CDR2 SVGEGT. The CDR3 spans 16 residues. The CDR3 DNA follows: TGTGCCAGCAGTTACGGCGGCGGGAGGGCGACAGATACGCAGTATTTT. Encoded protein: CASSYGGGRATDTQYF.

The chain recombines TRBV15 with TRBJ2-7; TRBD2 is a possible D gene (5 bases). V was trimmed by 4 bases and J by 0 bases, leaving 10 bases between them. Germline CDR1 LNHNV, CDR2 YYDKDF (reference sequence). The length of the CDR3 is 14 residues. The CDR3 here is CATSTRRSSYEQYF. CDR3 coding DNA: TGTGCCACCAGCACGCGGAGGAGCTCCTACGAGCAGTACTTC.

The chain links TRBV5-4 to TRBJ2-2, with D possibly being TRBD2 (5 bases). Trimming removed 4 bases from V and 6 bases from J, with 13 bases in between. CDR1 is SGHNT and CDR2 is YYREEE in the germline V gene (reference sequence). This CDR3 spans 14 amino acids. The CDR3 region is CASSKPGGPGELFF. The CDR3 nucleotides read TGTGCCAGCAGCAAACCCGGAGGTCCCGGGGAGCTGTTTTTT.

In DNA, the CDR3 is TGTGCCAGCAGTTCCTCGGGGGCTGGGGACACTGAAGCTTTCTTT. Translation: CASSSSGAGDTEAFF. The V and J genes are TRBV6-5 and TRBJ1-1; D may be TRBD1 (6 bases). Germline V lookup: CDR1 MNHEY, CDR2 SVGAGI. Trimming removed 4 bases at V and 3 bases at J, with 15 bases between. This CDR3 has 15 residues.

The rearrangement uses TRBV5-4 and TRBJ2-3; D ambiguous. The CDR3 has 12 amino acids. Germline V gene sequence: CDR1 SGHNT, CDR2 YYREEE (reference sequence). The V end lost 3 bases, the J end lost 2 bases, and 4 bases lay between the germline ends. The DNA of the CDR3 is TGTGCCAGCAGCTCGTTCACAGATACGCAGTATTTT. It specifies CASSSFTDTQYF.

The chain joins TRBV12-5 to TRBJ2-3; unclear D gene. The CDR3 spans 15 residues. Germline V gene lookup returns CDR1 LGHNT and CDR2 FRNRAP. Trimming stripped 0 bases from V and 1 base from J, with 8 bases between. This CDR3 is CASGLVQARTDTQYF. The CDR3 bases are TGTGCTAGTGGTTTGGTACAAGCGCGCACAGATACGCAGTATTTT. The full variable domain, rest sourced from reference TRBV12-5 and TRBJ2-3, is DARVTQTPRHKVTEMGQEVTMRCQPILGHNTVFWYRQTMMQGLELLAYFRNRAPLDDSGMPKDRFSAEMPDATLATLKIQPSEPRDSAVYFCASGLVQARTDTQYFGPGTRLTVL.

The V and J genes are TRBV5-1 and TRBJ2-7, with D perhaps TRBD1 (5 bases). This CDR3 is built from 15 residues. CDR1 is SGHRS, CDR2 YFSETQ, per germline. V gave up 3 bases and J gave up 0 bases, with 13 bases separating them. The CDR3 sequence is CASSSQGGSSYEQYF. In DNA, the CDR3 is TGCGCCAGCAGCTCCCAGGGTGGAAGCTCCTACGAGCAGTACTTC.

The J gene is TRBJ2-7, the V gene TRBV18; 9 bases are shared with TRBD2. V was pared by 3 bases and J by 5 bases, with 8 bases of the junction left unmatched. There are 15 residues in the CDR3. Germline V CDR1 and CDR2: KGHSH, LQKENI. CDR3 loop: CASSPVSGSFHEQYF. CDR3 nucleotide sequence: TGTGCCAGCTCACCTGTTAGCGGGAGTTTCCACGAGCAGTACTTC.

This clone showed up just a few times. V and J are TRBV7-2 and TRBJ2-3; 8 bases are a match to TRBD2. Germline V CDR1 and CDR2: SGHTA, FQGNSA. The CDR3 spans 16 residues. The J segment lost 2 bases and the V segment lost 5 bases, leaving 9 bases of the junction unmatched. CDR3 sequence: CASSERSGGTTDTQYF. The CDR3 DNA reads as TGTGCCAGCAGCGAGAGATCGGGGGGGACCACAGATACGCAGTATTTT.

The chain joins TRBV7-9 to TRBJ1-1; 9 nucleotides line up with TRBD1. The CDR3 spans 13 residues. Trimming cost V 0 bases and J 10 bases; bases outside gene matches: 3. Looked up from germline, CDR1 is SEHNR and CDR2 is FQNEAQ (reference sequence). The CDR3 DNA reads TGTGCCAGCAGCTTAGCGTGGGGACAGGGAGCTTTCTTT. Translation gives CASSLAWGQGAFF.

CDR3 DNA sequence: TGTGCCAGCAGCTTACATCGGCGGGAGGGCCCATCGTACGAGCAGTACTTC. Its translation is CASSLHRREGPSYEQYF. The chain links TRBV7-8 to TRBJ2-7; 9 bases are a match to TRBD2. Trimming cost V 2 bases and J 4 bases; bases outside gene matches: 12. The CDR3 has 17 residues. Germline assignment: CDR1 SGHVS and CDR2 FQNEAQ.

This chain links TRBV9 with TRBJ1-6, with 8 bases identical to TRBD1. CDR1 is SGDLS, CDR2 YYNGEE, per germline. Trimming removed 2 bases from V and 14 bases from J; junction bases left unmatched: 3. CDR3 length equals 12 residues. CDR3 DNA sequence: TGTGCCAGCAGCGTGACAGGGGAGGCCCTCCACTTT. Encoded protein: CASSVTGEALHF.

The chain is built from TRBV6-6 and TRBJ1-2; tentative D call: TRBD1 (6 bases). Germline V lookup: CDR1 MNHNY, CDR2 SVGAGI (reference sequence). This CDR3 is built from 13 residues. Trimming removed 6 bases at V and 9 bases at J, with 17 bases between. The CDR3 region has the DNA TGTGCCAGCAGCCAACAGGGTTGGGATAGCTACACCTTC. The encoded protein is CASSQQGWDSYTF.

The chain combines TRBV29-1 with TRBJ2-3; D perhaps matches TRBD2 (6 bases). Trimming stripped 5 bases from V and 6 bases from J, with 15 bases between. There are 13 residues in the CDR3. In germline, CDR1 is SQVTM, CDR2 ANQGSEA. In DNA form, the CDR3 reads TGCAGCGTTCCCGGGACTTCTTCCGATACGCAGTATTTT. Protein sequence: CSVPGTSSDTQYF.